These 19 T cell receptor beta chains share one sample of origin, sequenced in a study of T cell repertoires in cytomegalovirus infection. TCRdb redid the calling of the reads with MiXCR, one entry per CDR3 protein. The table records about 470,000 distinct CDR3 sequences, about 42% of them present only once. No cognate antigen is known for these TCRs. The sample was cultured PBMCs, taken from culture after CMV antigen stimulation. Receptor source: a human donor in good health (CMV status not recorded). Some clones in this sample may be carry-over from other donors' samples.

V usage is TRBV9 and J usage is TRBJ2-2, with a tentative D call TRBD1 (5 bases). The V gene lost 4 bases and the J gene lost 8 bases, with 9 bases spanning the gap. Germline lookup yields CDR1 SGDLS and CDR2 YYNGEE. The CDR3 extends over 12 amino acids. The CDR3 bases are TGTGCCAGCAGCACTGGGGCGGGGGAGCTGTTTTTT. Translating gives CASSTGAGELFF.

This clonotype was recorded a few times. The chain has TRBV7-3 and TRBJ2-7; D is ambiguous. The CDR3 contains 16 residues. From germline, CDR1 is SGHTA and CDR2 FQGTGA. V was clipped by 4 bases and J by 3 bases, with 19 bases between them. CDR3 loop: CASSSSTPDGYYEQYF. CDR3 sequence (DNA): TGTGCCAGCAGCTCCTCGACCCCAGACGGATACTACGAGCAGTACTTC.

CDR3 in DNA: TGTGCCAGCAGTTCCAGACAGGCCGATCAGCCCCAGCATTTT. Translation gives CASSSRQADQPQHF. The chain has TRBV12-3 or TRBV12-4 and TRBJ1-5, with a weak D call TRBD1 (6 bases). The CDR3 loop spans 14 amino acids. Trimming cost V 4 bases and J 5 bases, with 12 bases left between them.

The chain links TRBV6-2 or TRBV6-3 to TRBJ1-5; D gene unclear. V lost 6 bases, J lost 0 bases, and 15 bases lay in between. Looked up from germline, CDR1 is MNHEY and CDR2 is SVGEGT. This CDR3 is 16 amino acids long. The CDR3 DNA sequence: TGTGCCAGCAGGCCGTCGGACTGGTATAGCAATCAGCCCCAGCATTTT. Amino acids: CASRPSDWYSNQPQHF.

The genes are TRBV7-2 and TRBJ1-1; D is ambiguous. Germline V gene sequence: CDR1 SGHTA, CDR2 FQGNSA. Trimming shortened V by 5 bases and J by 1 base, and 8 bases separated the two germline ends. This CDR3 spans 13 amino acids. The CDR3 sequence: CASSTTWNTEAFF. The CDR3 DNA sequence: TGTGCCAGCAGCACCACCTGGAACACTGAAGCTTTCTTT.

This chain links TRBV11-2 with TRBJ2-7; 9 bases agree with TRBD2. The germline V gene has CDR1 SGHAT and CDR2 FQNNGV. Trimming took 5 bases from V and 6 from J; bases not matched to a gene: 14. The CDR3 is 16 residues long. CDR3 coding DNA: TGTGCCAGCAGCCCACAGGCGGGGGGGAGTACCGGCGAGCAGTACTTC. Protein product: CASSPQAGGSTGEQYF. Full variable domain (missing parts from reference TRBV11-2 and TRBJ2-7): EAGVAQSPRYKIIEKRQSVAFWCNPISGHATLYWYQQILGQGPKLLIQFQNNGVVDDSQLPKDRFSAERLKGVDSTLKIQPAKLEDSAVYLCASSPQAGGSTGEQYFGPGTRLTVT.

The chain links TRBV14 to TRBJ1-5; D is ambiguous. This CDR3 has 17 amino acids. Germline-derived CDR1 and CDR2 are SGHDN and FVKESK. The V and J ends lost 3 bases and 7 bases respectively, with 22 bases between them. CDR3 in DNA: TGTGCCAGCAGCCAGGGCTCATGGGGTTGGGTAGGGCAGCCCCAGCATTTT. As protein: CASSQGSWGWVGQPQHF.

This clonotype came up a few times. The rearrangement joins TRBV4-3 to TRBJ2-1; TRBD2 matches at 7 bases. Germline V CDR1 and CDR2: LGHNA, YSLEER. This CDR3 has 13 residues. After removal of 4 bases from V and 6 bases from J, the junction contained 3 bases not matched to a gene. CDR3 nucleotides: TGCGCCAGCAGCCGAGCGGGACGCAATGAGCAGTTCTTC. Amino acids: CASSRAGRNEQFF.

This sequence joins TRBV19 and TRBJ2-7; D is perhaps TRBD1 or TRBD2 (5 bases each). This CDR3 is 15 amino acids long. Looked up from germline, CDR1 is LNHDA and CDR2 is SQIVND (reference sequence). Between the trimmed V and J ends, which lost 5 bases and 0 bases, there was a span of 14 bases. Written as DNA, the CDR3 is TGTGCCAGTAGTTTCCCCCGAGGGGACTCCTACGAGCAGTACTTC. This sequence encodes CASSFPRGDSYEQYF.

The V gene is TRBV7-2, the J gene TRBJ2-2, with D perhaps TRBD2 (6 bases). Germline V CDR1 and CDR2: SGHTA, FQGNSA. The CDR3 sequence is 15 residues long. The V end was cut by 1 base, the J end by 4 bases, with 10 bases between. This CDR3 is CASSLGLVGTGELFF. In DNA, the CDR3 is TGTGCCAGCAGCTTAGGACTAGTAGGCACCGGGGAGCTGTTTTTT.

The chain combines TRBV20-1 with TRBJ2-7, with a tentative D call TRBD1 (6 bases). Germline loops: CDR1 DFQATT, CDR2 SNEGSKA (reference sequence). The CDR3 contains 14 residues. With 3 bases removed from V and 2 bases from J, the gap between germline ends came to 14 bases. This chain's CDR3 is CSARVLRTAYEQYF. As DNA, the CDR3 is TGCAGTGCTAGGGTTCTTAGGACAGCCTACGAGCAGTACTTC.

The V gene is TRBV11-2, the J gene TRBJ2-7; the D is unclear. Germline V CDR1 and CDR2: SGHAT, FQNNGV. V lost 3 bases and J 0 bases, leaving 9 bases between the germline ends. The CDR3 runs to 14 residues. CDR3 amino acids: CASSFSYGSYEQYF. In DNA, the CDR3 is TGTGCCAGCAGCTTCAGTTACGGCTCCTACGAGCAGTACTTC.

In this sample, this clonotype turned up a few times. The chain links TRBV7-2 to TRBJ1-1; D is unresolved. The CDR3 consists of 14 residues. The germline CDR1 and CDR2 sequences are SGHTA and FQGNSA. Trimming removed 5 bases from V and 3 bases from J, with 13 bases in between. The CDR3 here is CASSRETFYTEAFF. The DNA of the CDR3 is TGTGCCAGCAGCCGGGAGACCTTTTACACTGAAGCTTTCTTT.

This clonotype was recorded a few times. This chain links TRBV7-2 with TRBJ1-5, with D possibly TRBD1 on 5 matching bases. The germline V gene encodes CDR1 SGHTA and CDR2 FQGNSA. The ends were cut back, 2 bases at V and 6 bases at J, with 11 bases in the middle. The CDR3 loop spans 14 amino acids. The CDR3 nucleotides are TGTGCCAGCAGCTTATCAGGGAGTAGTCAGCCCCAGCATTTT. Translating gives CASSLSGSSQPQHF.

V and J are TRBV11-2 and TRBJ2-2; unclear D gene. The CDR3 spans 15 residues. With 2 bases removed from V and 0 bases from J, the gap between germline ends came to 7 bases. Looked up from germline, CDR1 is SGHAT and CDR2 is FQNNGV. In DNA form, the CDR3 reads TGTGCCAGCAGCTTATCCAGGCCGAACACCGGGGAGCTGTTTTTT. Its protein product is CASSLSRPNTGELFF.

The chain joins TRBV20-1 to TRBJ2-3; 10 positions match TRBD2. There are 15 residues in the CDR3. V shed 2 bases and J 4 bases; nucleotides not matched to a gene: 6. The germline V gene has CDR1 DFQATT and CDR2 SNEGSKA (reference sequence). The CDR3 region has the DNA TGCAGTGCTAGACCTAGCGGGAGAGGACCAGATACGCAGTATTTT. Its protein product is CSARPSGRGPDTQYF.

The J gene is TRBJ1-5, the V gene TRBV6-8, with 8 bases fitting TRBD1. The CDR3 has 15 residues. From germline, CDR1 is MNHGY and CDR2 SAAAGT. Germline trimming cut 7 bases from V and 6 bases from J; bases unmatched to any gene: 11. CDR3 region: CASKPTGATGQPQHF. CDR3 bases: TGTGCCAGCAAGCCGACAGGGGCGACGGGTCAGCCCCAGCATTTT.

This clonotype has at least ten counts. The chain employs TRBV7-8 and TRBJ2-7, with 7 nucleotides matching TRBD2. This CDR3 is built from 17 residues. Trimming took 5 bases from V and 7 from J; bases not matched to a gene: 20. CDR1 SGHVS and CDR2 FQNEAQ come from the germline V gene. CDR3 in amino acids: CASSHGRAGGRGLEQYF. The DNA of the CDR3 is TGTGCCAGCAGCCACGGTCGGGCTGGCGGGAGAGGCCTGGAGCAGTACTTC.

This clonotype was seen a few times. The chain joins TRBV27 to TRBJ2-1; no definite D call. CDR1 and CDR2 from the germline V gene are MNHEY and SMNVEV (reference sequence). V lost 2 bases and J 4 bases, leaving 6 bases between the germline ends. The CDR3 extends over 13 amino acids. The CDR3 loop is CASSLRRYNEQFF. The CDR3, as DNA: TGTGCCAGCAGTTTACGGCGATACAATGAGCAGTTCTTC.